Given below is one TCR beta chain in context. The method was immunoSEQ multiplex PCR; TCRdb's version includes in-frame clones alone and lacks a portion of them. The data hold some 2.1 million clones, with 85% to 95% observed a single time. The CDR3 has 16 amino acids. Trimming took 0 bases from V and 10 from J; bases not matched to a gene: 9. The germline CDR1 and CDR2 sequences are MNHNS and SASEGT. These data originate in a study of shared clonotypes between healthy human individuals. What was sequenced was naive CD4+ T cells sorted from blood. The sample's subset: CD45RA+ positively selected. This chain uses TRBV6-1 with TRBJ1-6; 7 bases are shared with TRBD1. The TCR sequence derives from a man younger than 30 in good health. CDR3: CASSEAGEGAGSPLHF. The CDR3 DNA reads TGTGCCAGCAGTGAAGCGGGCGAGGGGGCCGGCTCACCCCTCCACTTT.